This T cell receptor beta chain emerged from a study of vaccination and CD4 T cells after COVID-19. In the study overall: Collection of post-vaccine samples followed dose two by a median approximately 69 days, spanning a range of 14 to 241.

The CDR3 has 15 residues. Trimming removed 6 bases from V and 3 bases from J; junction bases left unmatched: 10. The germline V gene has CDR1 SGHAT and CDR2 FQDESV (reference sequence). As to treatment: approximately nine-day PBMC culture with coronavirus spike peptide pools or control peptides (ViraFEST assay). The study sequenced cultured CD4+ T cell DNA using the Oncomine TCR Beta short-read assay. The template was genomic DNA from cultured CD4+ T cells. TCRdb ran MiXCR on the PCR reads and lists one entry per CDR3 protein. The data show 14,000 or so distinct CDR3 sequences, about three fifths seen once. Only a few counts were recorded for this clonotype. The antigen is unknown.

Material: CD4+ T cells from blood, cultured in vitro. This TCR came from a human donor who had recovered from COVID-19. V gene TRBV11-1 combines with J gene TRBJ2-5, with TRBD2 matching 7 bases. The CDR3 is CASRRGLDRKETQYF. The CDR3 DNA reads TGTGCCAGCAGACGCGGACTAGACCGAAAAGAGACCCAGTACTTC.